This T cell receptor beta chain was retrieved from a study of T cells expressing NK-cell markers. Background on the study: Among the eight sequenced donors, seven tested HCMV-seropositive and one tested seronegative. Points from the study as a whole: The contribution of dominant NKG2C+ clonotypes to CD8+ T cells in five to seven donors was roughly 1.0-7.5%.

The CDR3 has 14 amino acids. CDR1 is SQVTM and CDR2 is ANQGSEA in the germline V gene. TCRdb re-called the 5' RACE reads, yielding one record per CDR3 amino acid sequence without DNA. This sample contains approximately 150,000 distinct CDR3 sequences. About this clonotype: Its antigen is as yet unknown.

This clonotype was obtained from a man younger than 35 in good health. The V and J genes are TRBV29-1 and TRBJ2-7. Sequences were obtained from blood T cells: a sorted CD56 or NKG2C T cell subset, CD4+ or CD8+ T cells, or bulk PBMC T cells (not recorded which). CDR3 sequence: CSVEDIVRPYEQYF.